Listed below are T cell receptor beta chains from one sample, sequenced in a study of blood T cell repertoires in COVID-19. TCRdb's copy holds only in-frame clones and misses some; the assay was immunoSEQ multiplex PCR. This table has 50,000 or so clones, over 75% appearing once. Material: peripheral blood. These receptor sequences come from a human donor in a cohort sampled during active COVID-19. The CDR3 runs from the conserved cysteine through the conserved F or W. Each record gives: CDR3 protein, J gene, clone size, D gene, V gene. D genes are given only for firm matches. Size tells how often a clone was seen (once, few, many) or the class of an expanded clone, and some rows leave it out.

CASSRVGSPFSYEQYF | TRBJ2-7 | NA | NA | TRBV11-2
CASSLTLPGLAGGGSSYNEQFF | TRBJ2-1 | medium-sized | TRBD2 | TRBV28
CSVGQGGGELFF | TRBJ2-2 | NA | TRBD1 | TRBV29-1
CASSLGRGNTEAFF | TRBJ1-1 | NA | NA | TRBV7-3
CASSLTGRGYEQYF | TRBJ2-7 | few | NA | TRBV5-4
CASSTGTSGDTQYF | TRBJ2-3 | NA | TRBD2 | TRBV5-1
CASSLKATGFYTDTQYF | TRBJ2-3 | NA | TRBD1 | TRBV7-6
CASSEAGAGGGQPQHF | TRBJ1-5 | once | TRBD1 | TRBV2
CASSLGGLAGAPGELFF | TRBJ2-2 | NA | TRBD2 | TRBV7-2
CASSGWDTNQPQHF | TRBJ1-5 | few | NA | TRBV9
CASMSLRGLSMDTGELFF | TRBJ2-2 | NA | TRBD1 | TRBV5-1
CASRATSGFTDTQYF | TRBJ2-3 | NA | TRBD2 | TRBV9
CASSFRGGGYNEQFF | TRBJ2-1 | NA | NA | TRBV28
CASSESGGWGNQPQHF | TRBJ1-5 | NA | TRBD1 | TRBV6-1
CASSHYEQYF | TRBJ2-7 | NA | NA | TRBV25-1
CASTPYFAPEAFF | TRBJ1-1 | NA | NA | TRBV12-3/TRBV12-4
CASSFLAGGTGELFF | TRBJ2-2 | NA | TRBD2 | TRBV28
CASSLQNTEAFF | TRBJ1-1 | NA | NA | TRBV7-9
CSVQGQANYGYTF | TRBJ1-2 | NA | TRBD1 | TRBV29-1
CASSSRTGRSYEQYF | TRBJ2-7 | NA | NA | TRBV28
CASSPATGGSEQYF | TRBJ2-7 | once | TRBD2 | TRBV5-1
CASSWGLGQGAGGYTF | TRBJ1-2 | NA | TRBD1 | TRBV5-1
CASSSPPGFGYTF | TRBJ1-2 | NA | NA | TRBV11-2
CASSVGPGQPKNTEAFF | TRBJ1-1 | NA | NA | TRBV9